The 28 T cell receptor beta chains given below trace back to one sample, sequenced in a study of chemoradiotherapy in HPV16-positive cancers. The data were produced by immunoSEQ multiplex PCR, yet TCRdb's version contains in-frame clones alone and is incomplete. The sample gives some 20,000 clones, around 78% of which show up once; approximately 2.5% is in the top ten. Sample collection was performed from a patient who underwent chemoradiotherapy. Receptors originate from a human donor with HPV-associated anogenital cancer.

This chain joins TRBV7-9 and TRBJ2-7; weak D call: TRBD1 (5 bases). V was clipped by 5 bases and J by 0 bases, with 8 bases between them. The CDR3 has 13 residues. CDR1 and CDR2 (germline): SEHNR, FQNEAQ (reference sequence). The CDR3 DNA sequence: TGTGCCAGCAGCACGACAGCCTCCTACGAGCAGTACTTC. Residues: CASSTTASYEQYF.

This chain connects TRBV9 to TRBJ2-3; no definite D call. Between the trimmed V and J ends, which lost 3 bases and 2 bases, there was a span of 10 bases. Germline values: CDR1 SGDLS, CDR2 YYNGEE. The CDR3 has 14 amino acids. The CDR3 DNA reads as TGTGCCAGCAGCGACCCCGGTTACACAGATACGCAGTATTTT. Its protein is CASSDPGYTDTQYF. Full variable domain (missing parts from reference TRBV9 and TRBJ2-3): DSGVTQTPKHLITATGQRVTLRCSPRSGDLSVYWYQQSLDQGLQFLIQYYNGEERAKGNILERFSAQQFPDLHSELNLSSLELGDSALYFCASSDPGYTDTQYFGPGTRLTVL.

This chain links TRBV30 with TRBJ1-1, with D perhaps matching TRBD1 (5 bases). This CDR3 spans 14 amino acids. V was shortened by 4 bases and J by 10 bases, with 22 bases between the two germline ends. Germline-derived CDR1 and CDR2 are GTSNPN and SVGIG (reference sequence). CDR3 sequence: CAWTFTSGLRGAFF. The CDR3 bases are TGTGCCTGGACCTTTACGTCAGGGCTTCGGGGAGCTTTCTTT.

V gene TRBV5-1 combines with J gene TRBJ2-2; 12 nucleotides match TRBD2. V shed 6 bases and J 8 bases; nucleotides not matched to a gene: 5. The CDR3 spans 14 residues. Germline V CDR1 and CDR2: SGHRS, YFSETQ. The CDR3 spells CASIRTSGKGELFF. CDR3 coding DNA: TGCGCCAGCATTCGGACTAGCGGGAAGGGGGAGCTGTTTTTT.

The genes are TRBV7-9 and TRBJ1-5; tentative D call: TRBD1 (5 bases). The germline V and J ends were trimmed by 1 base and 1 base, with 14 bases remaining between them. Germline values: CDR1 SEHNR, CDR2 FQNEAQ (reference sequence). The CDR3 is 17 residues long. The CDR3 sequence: CASSLGHVGRSNQPQHF. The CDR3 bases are TGTGCCAGCAGCTTAGGTCATGTGGGGCGAAGCAATCAGCCCCAGCATTTT.

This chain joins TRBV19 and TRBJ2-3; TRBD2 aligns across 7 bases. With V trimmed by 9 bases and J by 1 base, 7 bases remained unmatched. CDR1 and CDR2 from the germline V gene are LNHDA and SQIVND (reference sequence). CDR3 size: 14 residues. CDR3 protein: CASRRRGGTDTQYF. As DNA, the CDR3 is TGTGCCAGCCGCCGTCGGGGGGGCACAGATACGCAGTATTTT.

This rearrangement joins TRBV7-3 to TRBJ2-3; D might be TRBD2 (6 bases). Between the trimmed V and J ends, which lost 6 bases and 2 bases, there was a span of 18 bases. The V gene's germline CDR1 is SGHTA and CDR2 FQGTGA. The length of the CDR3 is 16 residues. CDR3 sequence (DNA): TGTGCCAGCAGTCTCTCCGTCGGCGGGGCCACAGATACGCAGTATTTT. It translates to CASSLSVGGATDTQYF.

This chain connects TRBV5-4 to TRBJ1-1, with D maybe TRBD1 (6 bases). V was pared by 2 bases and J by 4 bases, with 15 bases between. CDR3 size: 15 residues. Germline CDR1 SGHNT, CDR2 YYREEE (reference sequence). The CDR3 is CASSFMGGRTTEAFF. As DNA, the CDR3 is TGTGCCAGCAGCTTTATGGGGGGCCGAACCACTGAAGCTTTCTTT.

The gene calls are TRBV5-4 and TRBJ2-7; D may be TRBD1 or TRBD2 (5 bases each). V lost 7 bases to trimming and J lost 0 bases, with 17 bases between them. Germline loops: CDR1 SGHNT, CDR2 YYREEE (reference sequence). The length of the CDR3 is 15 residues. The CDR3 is CASGPGPTSSYEQYF. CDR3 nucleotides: TGTGCCAGCGGGCCGGGACCCACGAGCTCCTACGAGCAGTACTTC.

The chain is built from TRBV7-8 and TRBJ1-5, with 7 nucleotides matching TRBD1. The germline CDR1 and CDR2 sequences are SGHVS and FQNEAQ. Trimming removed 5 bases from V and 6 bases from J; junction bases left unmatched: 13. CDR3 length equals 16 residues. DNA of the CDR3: TGTGCCAGCAGCCCCCTGGGGAGGGGGCAAATTCAGCCCCAGCATTTT. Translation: CASSPLGRGQIQPQHF. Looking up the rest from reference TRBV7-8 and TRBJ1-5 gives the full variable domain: GAGVSQSPRYKVAKRGQDVALRCDPISGHVSLFWYQQALGQGPEFLTYFQNEAQLDKSGLPSDRFFAERPEGSVSTLKIQRTQQEDSAVYLCASSPLGRGQIQPQHFGDGTRLSIL.

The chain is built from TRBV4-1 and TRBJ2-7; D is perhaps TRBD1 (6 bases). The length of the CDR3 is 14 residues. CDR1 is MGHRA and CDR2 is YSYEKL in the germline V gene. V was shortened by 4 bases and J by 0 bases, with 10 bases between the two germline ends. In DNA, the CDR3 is TGCGCCAGCAGCCTAGGGGGTACCTCCTACGAGCAGTACTTC. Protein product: CASSLGGTSYEQYF.

CDR3 sequence reads: CASSVTDTQYF. CDR3 nucleotides: TGTGCCAGCAGCGTCACAGATACGCAGTATTTT. The chain carries TRBV7-8 and TRBJ2-3; D is unresolved. Per the germline V gene, CDR1 is SGHVS and CDR2 is FQNEAQ. This CDR3 comprises 11 residues. Deletions cut 5 bases from V and 2 bases from J, with 2 bases between.

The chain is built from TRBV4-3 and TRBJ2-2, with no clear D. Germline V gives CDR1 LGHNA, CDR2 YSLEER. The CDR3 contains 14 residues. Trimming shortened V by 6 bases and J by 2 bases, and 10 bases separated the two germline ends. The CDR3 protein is CASSLTHNTGELFF. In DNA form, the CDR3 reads TGCGCCAGCAGTTTGACACACAACACCGGGGAGCTGTTTTTT.

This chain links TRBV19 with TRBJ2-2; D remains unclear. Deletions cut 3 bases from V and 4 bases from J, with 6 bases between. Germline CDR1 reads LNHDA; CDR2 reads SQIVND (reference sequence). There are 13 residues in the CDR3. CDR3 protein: CASSIGSTGELFF. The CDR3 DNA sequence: TGTGCCAGTAGTATCGGGTCCACCGGGGAGCTGTTTTTT.

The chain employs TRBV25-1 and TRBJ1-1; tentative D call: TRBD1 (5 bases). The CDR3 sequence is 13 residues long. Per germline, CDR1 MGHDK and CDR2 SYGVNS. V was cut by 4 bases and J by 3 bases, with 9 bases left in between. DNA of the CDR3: TGTGCCAGCAGTGGATGGGGGGACACTGAAGCTTTCTTT. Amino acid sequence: CASSGWGDTEAFF. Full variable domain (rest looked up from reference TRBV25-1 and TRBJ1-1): EADIYQTPRYLVIGTGKKITLECSQTMGHDKMYWYQQDPGMELHLIHYSYGVNSTEKGDLSSESTVSRIRTEHFPLTLESARPSHTSQYLCASSGWGDTEAFFGQGTRLTVV.

As DNA, the CDR3 is TGTGCCAGCAGTTACCGGGACGGAGGTGGAAACACCATATATTTT. The encoded protein is CASSYRDGGGNTIYF. The chain combines TRBV6-5 with TRBJ1-3; a possible D gene is TRBD1 (5 bases). The germline gives CDR1 MNHEY, CDR2 SVGAGI. The V gene lost 2 bases and the J gene lost 3 bases, with 11 bases spanning the gap. CDR3 length equals 15 residues.

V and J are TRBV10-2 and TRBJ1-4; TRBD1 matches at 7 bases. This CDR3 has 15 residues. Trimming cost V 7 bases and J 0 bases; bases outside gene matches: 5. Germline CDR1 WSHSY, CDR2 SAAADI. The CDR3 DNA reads TGCGCCAGCAAAGGGACAGCGACAACTAATGAAAAACTGTTTTTT. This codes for CASKGTATTNEKLFF.

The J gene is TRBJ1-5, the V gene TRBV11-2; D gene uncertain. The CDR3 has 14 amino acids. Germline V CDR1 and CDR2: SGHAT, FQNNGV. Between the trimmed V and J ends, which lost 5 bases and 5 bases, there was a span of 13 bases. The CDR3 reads CASSIGPGDQPQHF. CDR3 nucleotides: TGTGCCAGCAGCATAGGCCCGGGAGATCAGCCCCAGCATTTT.

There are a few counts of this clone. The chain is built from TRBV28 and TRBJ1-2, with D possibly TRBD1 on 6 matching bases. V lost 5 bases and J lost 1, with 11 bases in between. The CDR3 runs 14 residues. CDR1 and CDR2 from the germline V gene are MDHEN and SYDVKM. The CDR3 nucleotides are TGTGCCAGCAGTCCTCCAGGGGTTAACTATGGCTACACCTTC. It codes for CASSPPGVNYGYTF.

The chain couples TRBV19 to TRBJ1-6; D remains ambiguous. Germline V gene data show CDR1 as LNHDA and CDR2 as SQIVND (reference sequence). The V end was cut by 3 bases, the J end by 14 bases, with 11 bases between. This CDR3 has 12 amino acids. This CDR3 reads CASSMGSQSLHF. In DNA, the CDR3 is TGTGCCAGTAGTATGGGTTCACAGTCCCTCCACTTT.

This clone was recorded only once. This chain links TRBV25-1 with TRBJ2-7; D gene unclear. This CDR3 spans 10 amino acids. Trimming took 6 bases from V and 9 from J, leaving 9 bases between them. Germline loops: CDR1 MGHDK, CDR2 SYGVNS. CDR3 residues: CASSQERQYF. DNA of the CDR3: TGTGCCAGCAGCCAGGAAAGGCAGTACTTC.

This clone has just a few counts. This CDR3 is CASSIGGELLNYGYTF. DNA for the CDR3: TGTGCCAGTAGTATAGGAGGGGAGCTACTTAACTATGGCTACACCTTC. The genes are TRBV19 and TRBJ1-2, with a tentative D call TRBD1 (5 bases). This CDR3 is built from 16 residues. V lost 1 base and J 1 base, leaving 13 bases between the germline ends. Germline V gene lookup returns CDR1 LNHDA and CDR2 SQIVND (reference sequence).

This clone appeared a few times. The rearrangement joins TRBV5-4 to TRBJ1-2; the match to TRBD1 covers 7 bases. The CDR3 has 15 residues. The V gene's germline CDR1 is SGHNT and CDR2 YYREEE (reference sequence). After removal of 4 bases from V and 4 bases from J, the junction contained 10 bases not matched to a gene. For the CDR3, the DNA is TGTGCCAGCAGCCACGTTAGGGGGCTGACCTATGGCTACACCTTC. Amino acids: CASSHVRGLTYGYTF.

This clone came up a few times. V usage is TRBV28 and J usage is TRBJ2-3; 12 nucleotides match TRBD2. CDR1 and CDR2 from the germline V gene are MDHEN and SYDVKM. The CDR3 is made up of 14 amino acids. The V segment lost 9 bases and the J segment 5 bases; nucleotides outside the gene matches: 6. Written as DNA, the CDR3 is TGTGCCAGTCTAGCGGGGGGGCCCCAAGATACGCAGTATTTT. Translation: CASLAGGPQDTQYF.

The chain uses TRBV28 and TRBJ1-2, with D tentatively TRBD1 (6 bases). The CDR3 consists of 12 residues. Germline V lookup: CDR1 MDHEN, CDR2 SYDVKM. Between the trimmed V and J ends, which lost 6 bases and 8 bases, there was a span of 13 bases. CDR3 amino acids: CASRQGNSGYTF. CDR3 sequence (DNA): TGTGCCAGCAGACAGGGAAATAGCGGCTACACCTTC.

The CDR3 DNA sequence: TGCGCCAGCAGCCAATGGGCTAGCGGAGGCTACACCGGGGAGCTGTTTTTT. As protein: CASSQWASGGYTGELFF. The chain is built from TRBV4-3 and TRBJ2-2; 7 bases agree with TRBD2. Germline-derived CDR1 and CDR2 are LGHNA and YSLEER. J lost 3 bases, V lost 2 bases, and 9 bases had no gene match. This CDR3 has 17 residues.

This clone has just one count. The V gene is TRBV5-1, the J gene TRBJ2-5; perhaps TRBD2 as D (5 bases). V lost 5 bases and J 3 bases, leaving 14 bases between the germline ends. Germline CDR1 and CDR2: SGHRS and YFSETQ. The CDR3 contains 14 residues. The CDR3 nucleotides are TGCGCCAGCAGGCCGTCCCCCGGGGAAGAGACCCAGTACTTC. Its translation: CASRPSPGEETQYF.

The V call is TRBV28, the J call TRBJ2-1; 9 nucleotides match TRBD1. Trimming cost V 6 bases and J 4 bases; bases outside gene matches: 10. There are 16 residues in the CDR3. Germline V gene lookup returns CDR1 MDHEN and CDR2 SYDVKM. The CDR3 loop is CASSQLGTGRYNEQFF. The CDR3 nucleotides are TGTGCCAGCAGCCAATTGGGGACAGGGAGGTACAATGAGCAGTTCTTC.